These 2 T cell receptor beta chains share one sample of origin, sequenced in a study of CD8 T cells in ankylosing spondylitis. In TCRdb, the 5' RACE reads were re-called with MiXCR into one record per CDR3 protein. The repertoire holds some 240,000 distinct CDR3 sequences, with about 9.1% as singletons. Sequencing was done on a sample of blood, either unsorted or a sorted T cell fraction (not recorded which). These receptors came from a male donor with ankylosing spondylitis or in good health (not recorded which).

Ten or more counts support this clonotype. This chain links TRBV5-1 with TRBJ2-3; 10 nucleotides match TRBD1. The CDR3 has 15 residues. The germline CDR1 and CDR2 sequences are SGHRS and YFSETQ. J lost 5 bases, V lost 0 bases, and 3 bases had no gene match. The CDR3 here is CASSLGTGGRDTQYF. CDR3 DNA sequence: TGCGCCAGCAGCTTGGGGACAGGGGGAAGAGATACGCAGTATTTT.

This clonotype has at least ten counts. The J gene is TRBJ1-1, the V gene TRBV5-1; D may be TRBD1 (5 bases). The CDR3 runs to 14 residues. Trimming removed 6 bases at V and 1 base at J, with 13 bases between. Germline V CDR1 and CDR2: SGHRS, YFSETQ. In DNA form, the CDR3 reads TGCGCCAGCACCCGGGGGTCGGGGAACACTGAAGCTTTCTTT. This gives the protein CASTRGSGNTEAFF.